The rows below give T cell receptor beta chains drawn from one sample of a study of blood T cell repertoires in COVID-19. The repertoire was sequenced with immunoSEQ multiplex PCR; TCRdb's copy has only in-frame clones and lacks some. Here the sample spans more than 300,000 clones, roughly 86% being singletons. Sequences were obtained from PBMCs or T cells enriched from blood (not recorded which). The receptors here all came from a man aged 40-50 years in a cohort exposed to, infected with or recovered from COVID-19 (not recorded which). The CDR3 runs from the conserved cysteine through the conserved F or W. The order of the fields is J gene, V gene, CDR3 protein.

TRBJ1-6	TRBV21-1	CASSKELAGDSPLHF
TRBJ2-2	TRBV6-5	CATYRGVAGELFF
TRBJ1-6	TRBV7-2	CASSLRHSDNSPLHF
TRBJ1-5	TRBV7-2	CASSLNREQPQHF
TRBJ1-1	TRBV10-3	CAISGGERGSTEAFF
TRBJ1-2	TRBV18	CASSRTGGEGYTF
TRBJ1-3	TRBV7-6	CASRGVSGNTIYF
TRBJ2-3	TRBV13	CASSLSVEDTQYF
TRBJ2-7	TRBV6-6	CASSYPGTGIHEQYF
TRBJ1-1	TRBV3-1/TRBV3-2	CASSRTGLHEAFF
TRBJ2-7	TRBV7-8	CASSLGGSGYEQYF
TRBJ2-2	TRBV7-8	CASRPQGSSGELFF
TRBJ1-5	TRBV18	CASSPFSQGNNQPQHF
TRBJ1-6	TRBV5-1	CASRLERLLNSPLHF
TRBJ2-2	TRBV18	CASSGLAGTGELFF
TRBJ2-7	TRBV29-1	CSVEQGAYEQYF
TRBJ2-7	TRBV27	CASSYGTGAGEQYF
TRBJ2-7	TRBV5-1	CASSERGRGYEQYF
TRBJ1-5	TRBV28	CALGRGYNQPQHF
TRBJ2-1	TRBV5-1	CASSPGETYNEQFF
TRBJ1-5	TRBV28	CASSSPGTANQPQHF
TRBJ2-3	TRBV30	CAWRTTSTDTQYF
TRBJ2-1	TRBV5-4	CASSLMLAGGPSYNEQFF
TRBJ1-2	TRBV27	CASSLTVNYGYTF
TRBJ2-5	TRBV6-5	CASSPGWVAVGTQYF
TRBJ1-1	TRBV27	CASSLWTGGKTEAFF
TRBJ1-1	TRBV5-1	CASSLGTLNTEAFF
TRBJ1-1	TRBV5-1	CASSLPGGSSTEAFF
TRBJ1-4	TRBV27	CASSPVTGPKGEKLFF
TRBJ2-5	TRBV5-1	CASSLDFSQETQYF
TRBJ1-3	TRBV27	CASSQDRGVGNTIYF
TRBJ2-5	TRBV27	CASSLDRGETQYF
TRBJ1-6	TRBV28	CASREDRGGGSPLHF
TRBJ1-1	TRBV20-1	CSASSGETEAFF
TRBJ2-7	TRBV28	CASRLAGYEQYF
TRBJ1-3	TRBV5-3	CARSFIDREDTIYF
TRBJ2-7	TRBV7-2	CASSLAMSAYEQYF
TRBJ1-1	TRBV5-5	CASSLLLNTEAFF
TRBJ1-1	TRBV5-1	CASSLWSGGAGTEAFF
TRBJ2-3	TRBV6-5	CARRTRSDTQYF
TRBJ1-1	TRBV29-1	CSVGDLFSEAFF
TRBJ1-5	TRBV3-1/TRBV3-2	CASSQDHRGGQPQHF
TRBJ1-4	TRBV30	CAWSVPTGAGEKLFF
TRBJ1-6	TRBV2	CASRRENSPLHF
TRBJ1-5	TRBV18	CASAGTDNQPQHF
TRBJ2-1	TRBV27	CASLPLAGGGNEQFF
TRBJ2-1	TRBV18	CASSGPNGLAGYNEQFF